The TCR beta chain described here comes from a study of response to subunit inactivated influenza vaccine. The CDR3 is 14 amino acids. V lost 1 base and J 8 bases, leaving 12 bases between the germline ends. CDR1 is SEHNR, CDR2 FQNEAQ, per germline (reference sequence). This clonotype has a handful of counts. TCRdb fed the RT-PCR reads into MiXCR, producing one record per CDR3 protein. The data hold 630,000 or so distinct CDR3 sequences, with 15% to 17% observed a single time. The sample consisted of PBMCs from blood, taken 11 to 12 days after vaccination. This clonotype was sampled from a man aged 50 to 59 who received an inactivated influenza vaccine. The J gene is TRBJ2-4, the V gene TRBV7-9; D is undetermined. This CDR3 reads CASSLGDPGDIQYF. The CDR3 coding sequence is TGTGCCAGCAGCTTAGGCGACCCTGGGGACATTCAGTACTTC.